This T cell receptor (beta chain) came from a study of T cells after somatic rescue of genetic block. The CDR3 extends over 14 amino acids. Germline trimming cut 3 bases from V and 4 bases from J; bases unmatched to any gene: 3. Per the germline V gene, CDR1 is PRHDT and CDR2 is FYEKMQ (reference sequence). Libraries were prepared by immunoSEQ multiplex PCR; TCRdb keeps only in-frame clonotypes and omits some of them. This table has approximately 67,000 clones, 90% to 95% appearing once. The origin of this receptor is a man aged 40-49 years. The sample consisted of peripheral blood mononuclear cells (PBMCs). This chain connects TRBV13 to TRBJ2-1, with TRBD1 identical over 7 bases. In DNA form, the CDR3 reads TGTGCCAGCAGCTTGGACAGGAGATACAATGAGCAGTTCTTC. Translating gives CASSLDRRYNEQFF.